This record concerns one T cell receptor (beta chain) sequence. This CDR3 has 14 residues. V gave up 2 bases and J gave up 6 bases, with 11 bases separating them. The record originates from a study of shared clonotypes between healthy human individuals. Profiling relied on immunoSEQ multiplex PCR, and the TCRdb table lists in-frame clones only, not all of them. Counted here are about 1 million clones, approximately 76% occurring once; the ten biggest clones make up 1.2% to 1.5%. The sample taken for sequencing was memory CD4+ T cells sorted from blood. As to subset: CD45RA-negative fraction. V gene TRBV23-1 combines with J gene TRBJ1-3; weak D call: TRBD1 (5 bases). TRBV23-1 carries the ORF label, with uncertain function. The sequence came from a young man in good health. DNA of the CDR3: TGCGCCAGCAGTCAAGGGGGAACTGAAAACACCATATATTTT. Its translation is CASSQGGTENTIYF.